Included here is one T cell receptor beta chain sequence, with context. Its antigen is unknown. The data were taken from a study of OX40 agonist ivuxolimab in advanced cancers. Clones were sequenced by immunoSEQ multiplex PCR, and TCRdb holds only the in-frame ones, with some missing. The table has approximately 79,000 clones, over 80% seen once; the top ten hold 7% to 9.5%. Regarding the study as a whole: Among some nonresponders, normalized T-cell clonal expansion was also low.

V was pared by 4 bases and J by 7 bases, with 13 bases between. The CDR3 is made up of 13 amino acids. Germline V gene data show CDR1 as SEHNR and CDR2 as FQNEAQ (reference sequence). V gene TRBV7-9 combines with J gene TRBJ1-2; D perhaps matches TRBD1 (6 bases). The TCR originated in an adult with an advanced solid tumor such as melanoma, head and neck, liver or kidney cancer. This specimen consisted of CD4+ or CD8+ T cells sorted from blood, obtained in a trial of the OX40 agonist ivuxolimab. CDR3 region: CASSWGQGGGYTF. The CDR3 DNA reads TGTGCCAGCAGCTGGGGGCAGGGTGGTGGCTACACCTTC.